This TCR beta chain was captured in a study of shared clonotypes between healthy human individuals. Study results and limitations: Non-shared clonotypes showed lower generation probabilities than clonotypes common to all four donors. The rarefaction results pointed to incomplete sorted-subset sequencing despite large depth.

Concerning this clone itself: As yet, its antigen is unknown. This CDR3 is also generated by other DNA sequences in the sample.

Original handling: ImmunoSEQ gave junction-only sequences without quality scores, so filtering differed. Libraries were prepared by immunoSEQ multiplex PCR; TCRdb keeps only in-frame clonotypes and omits some of them. The D gene and trimming were derived from the DNA, and the V and J assignments and clone size from that table. Of over 950,000 clones listed, roughly 77% were seen once; the top ten hold 0.89%. Sequenced: memory CD4+ T cells from PBMCs. This sample's subset: CD45RA-negative fraction. The clonotype originates from a man aged 18 to 29 in good health. Some clones in this sample may be carry-over from other donors' samples.

In DNA form, the CDR3 reads TGCGCCAGCAGTGAGGGTGTGAACACTGAAGCTTTCTTT. Protein sequence: CASSEGVNTEAFF. The V call is TRBV10-1, the J call TRBJ1-1, with unresolved D. This CDR3 is 13 amino acids long. Germline CDR1 reads WNHNN; CDR2 reads SYGVQD (reference sequence). Trimming took 2 bases from V and 0 from J, leaving 4 bases between them.